The source of this TCR beta chain is a study of shared clonotypes between healthy human individuals. Across the whole study: The study used three CD4 naive, three CD4 memory, two CD8 naive and one CD8 memory plate per donor.

Donors were Caucasian adults residing in Nashville, Tennessee, USA. This CDR3 has 17 residues. In germline, CDR1 is MGHDK, CDR2 SYGVNS. Trimming shortened V by 2 bases and J by 3 bases, and 17 bases separated the two germline ends. Regarding the study as a whole: The four-donor shared clonotypes exceeded non-shared clonotypes in generation probability, with non-shared ones scoring lower. Naive subsets generally had larger estimated richness than memory subsets.

The repertoire was sequenced with immunoSEQ multiplex PCR; TCRdb's copy has only in-frame clones and lacks some. The sample shows 230,000 or so clones, approximately 65% of them seen only once. Regarding this clone: What it binds is not known.

Sequencing was carried out using memory CD4+ T cells sorted from blood. The subset was: CD45RA-negative fraction. The rearrangement links TRBV25-1 to TRBJ2-4, with D perhaps given as TRBD1 or TRBD2 (5 bases each). This TCR was sampled from a man in his thirties or forties in good health. The CDR3 sequence is CASSEPGRVGDKNIQYF. For the CDR3, the DNA is TGTGCCAGCAGTGAACCGGGCAGGGTGGGAGACAAAAACATTCAGTACTTC.